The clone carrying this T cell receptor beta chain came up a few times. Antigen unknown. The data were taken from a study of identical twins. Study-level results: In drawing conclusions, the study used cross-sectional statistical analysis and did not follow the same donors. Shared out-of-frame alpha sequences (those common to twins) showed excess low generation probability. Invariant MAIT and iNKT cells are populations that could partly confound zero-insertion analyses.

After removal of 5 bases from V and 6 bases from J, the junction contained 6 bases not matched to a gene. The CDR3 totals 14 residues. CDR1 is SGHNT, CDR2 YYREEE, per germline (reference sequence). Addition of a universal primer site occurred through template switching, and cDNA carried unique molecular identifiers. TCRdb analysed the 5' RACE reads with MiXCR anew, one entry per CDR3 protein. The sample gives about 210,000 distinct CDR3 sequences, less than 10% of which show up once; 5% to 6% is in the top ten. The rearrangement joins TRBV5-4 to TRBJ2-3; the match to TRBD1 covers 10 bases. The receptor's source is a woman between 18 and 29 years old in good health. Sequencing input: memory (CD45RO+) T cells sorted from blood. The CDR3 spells CASSWDRGSDTQYF. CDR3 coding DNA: TGTGCCAGCAGTTGGGACAGGGGCTCGGATACGCAGTATTTT.